The clone carrying this T cell receptor (beta chain) was seen a few times. This sample was included in a study of T-cell reconstitution after alpha-beta-depleted transplantation in children. TCRbeta library preparation incorporated unique molecular identifiers. Each CDR3 protein gets one entry after TCRdb re-called the PCR reads with MiXCR. The table includes 360,000 or so distinct CDR3 sequences, about a fifth detected once. Deletions cut 5 bases from V and 6 bases from J, with 18 bases between. CDR1 LGHNA and CDR2 YSLEER come from the germline V gene. This CDR3 has 15 residues. The rearrangement uses TRBV4-3 and TRBJ2-3; D could derive from TRBD1 or TRBD2 (5 bases each). The sequence was collected from a human donor who donated a stem cell graft to a child with acute myeloid leukemia. This sample comprised PBMCs from the stem cell graft donor, obtained from the stem cell graft. CDR3 sequence (DNA): TGCGCCAGCAGCTCAACGGGGCTAGCAGCGGATACGCAGTATTTT. Translation: CASSSTGLAADTQYF.